This TCR beta chain derives from a study of T cell responses to AZD1222 COVID-19 vaccine. The CDR3 consists of 14 residues. Germline assignment: CDR1 MRHNA and CDR2 SNTAGT. With 7 bases removed from V and 4 bases from J, the gap between germline ends came to 11 bases. The data were produced by immunoSEQ multiplex PCR, yet TCRdb's version contains in-frame clones alone and is incomplete. The repertoire holds about 130,000 clones, with around 90% as singletons. The receptor comes from an adult in good health. This rearrangement joins TRBV6-4 to TRBJ2-6, with D perhaps TRBD2 (5 bases). The specimen was peripheral blood, collected on day 0 of AZD1222 vaccination. The CDR3 spells CASMDGGGANVLTF. The CDR3 region has the DNA TGTGCCAGCATGGACGGCGGGGGGGCCAACGTCCTGACTTTC.